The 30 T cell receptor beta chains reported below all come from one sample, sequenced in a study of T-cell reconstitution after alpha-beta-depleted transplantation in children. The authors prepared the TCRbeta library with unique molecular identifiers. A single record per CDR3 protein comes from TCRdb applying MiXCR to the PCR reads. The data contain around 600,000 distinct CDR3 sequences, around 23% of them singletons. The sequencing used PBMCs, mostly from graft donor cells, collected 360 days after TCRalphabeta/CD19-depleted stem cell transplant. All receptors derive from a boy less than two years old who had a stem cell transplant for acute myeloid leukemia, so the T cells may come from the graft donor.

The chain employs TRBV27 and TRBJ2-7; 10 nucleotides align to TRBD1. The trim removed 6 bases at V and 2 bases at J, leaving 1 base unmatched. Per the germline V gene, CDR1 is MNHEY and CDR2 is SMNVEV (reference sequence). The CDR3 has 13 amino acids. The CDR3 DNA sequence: TGTGCCAGCAGGGGACAGGGGCCCTACGAGCAGTACTTC. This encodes CASRGQGPYEQYF.

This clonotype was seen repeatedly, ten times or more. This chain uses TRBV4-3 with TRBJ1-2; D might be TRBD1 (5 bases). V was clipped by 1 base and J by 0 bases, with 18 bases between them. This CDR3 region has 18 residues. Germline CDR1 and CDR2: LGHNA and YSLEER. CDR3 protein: CASSQGPRANGPNYGYTF. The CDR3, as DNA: TGCGCCAGCAGCCAAGGCCCCAGGGCTAACGGCCCTAACTATGGCTACACCTTC.

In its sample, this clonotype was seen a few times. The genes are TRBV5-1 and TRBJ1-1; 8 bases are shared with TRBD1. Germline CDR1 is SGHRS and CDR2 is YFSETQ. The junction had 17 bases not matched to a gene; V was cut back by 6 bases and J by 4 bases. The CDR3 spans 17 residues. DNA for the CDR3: TGCGCCAGCACCAATGACAGGGGATTTTATAGGGTCACTGAAGCTTTCTTT. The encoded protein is CASTNDRGFYRVTEAFF.

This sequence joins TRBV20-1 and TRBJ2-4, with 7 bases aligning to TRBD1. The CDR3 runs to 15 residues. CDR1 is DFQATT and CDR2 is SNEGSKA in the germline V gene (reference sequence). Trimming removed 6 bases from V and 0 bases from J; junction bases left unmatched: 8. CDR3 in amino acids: CSALHAGGAKNIQYF. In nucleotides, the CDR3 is TGCAGTGCGCTGCACGCAGGGGGAGCCAAAAACATTCAGTACTTC.

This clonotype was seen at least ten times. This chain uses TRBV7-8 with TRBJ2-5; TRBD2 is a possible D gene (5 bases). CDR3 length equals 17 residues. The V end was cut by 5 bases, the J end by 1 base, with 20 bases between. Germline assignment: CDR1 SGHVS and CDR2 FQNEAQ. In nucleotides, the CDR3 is TGTGCCAGCAGCCGTCGGAGGCTTCCCCTTCTCCAAGAGACCCAGTACTTC. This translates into CASSRRRLPLLQETQYF.

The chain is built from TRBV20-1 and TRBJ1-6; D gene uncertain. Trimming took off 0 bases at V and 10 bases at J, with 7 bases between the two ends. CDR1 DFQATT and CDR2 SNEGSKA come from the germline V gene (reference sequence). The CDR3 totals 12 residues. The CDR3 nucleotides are TGCAGTGCTAGAGATTCCGGGTCACCCCTCCACTTT. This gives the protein CSARDSGSPLHF.

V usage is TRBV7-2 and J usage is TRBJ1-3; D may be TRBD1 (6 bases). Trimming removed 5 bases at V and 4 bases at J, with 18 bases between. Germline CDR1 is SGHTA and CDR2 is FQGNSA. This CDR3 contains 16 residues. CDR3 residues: CASSRPNRDIGNTIYF. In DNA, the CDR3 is TGTGCCAGCAGCCGACCAAACCGGGACATAGGAAACACCATATATTTT.

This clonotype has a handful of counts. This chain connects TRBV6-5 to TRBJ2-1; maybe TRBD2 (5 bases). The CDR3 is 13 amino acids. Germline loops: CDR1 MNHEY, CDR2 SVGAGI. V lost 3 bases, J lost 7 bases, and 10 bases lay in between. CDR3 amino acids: CASSYFSGNEQFF. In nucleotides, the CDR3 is TGTGCCAGCAGTTATTTCTCGGGGAATGAGCAGTTCTTC.

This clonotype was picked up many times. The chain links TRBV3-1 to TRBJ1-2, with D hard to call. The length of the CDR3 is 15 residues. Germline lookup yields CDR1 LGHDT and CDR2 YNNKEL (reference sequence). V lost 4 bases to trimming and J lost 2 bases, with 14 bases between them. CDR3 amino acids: CASSPSAPRNYGYTF. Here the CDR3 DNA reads TGTGCCAGCAGCCCTTCGGCTCCGCGCAACTATGGCTACACCTTC.

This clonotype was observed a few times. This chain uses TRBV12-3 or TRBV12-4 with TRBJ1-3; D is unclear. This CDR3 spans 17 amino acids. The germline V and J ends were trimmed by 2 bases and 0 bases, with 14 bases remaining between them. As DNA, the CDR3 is TGTGCCAGCAGTTTAAGGATCTACGGACCCTCTGGAAACACCATATATTTT. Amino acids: CASSLRIYGPSGNTIYF.

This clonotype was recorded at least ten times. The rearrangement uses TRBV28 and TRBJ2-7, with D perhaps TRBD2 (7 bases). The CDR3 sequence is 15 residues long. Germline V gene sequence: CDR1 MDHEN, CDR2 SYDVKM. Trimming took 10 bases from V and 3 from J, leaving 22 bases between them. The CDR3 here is CATGMGGRKDYEQYV. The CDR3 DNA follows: TGTGCCACAGGGATGGGGGGGCGAAAGGACTACGAGCAGTACGTC.

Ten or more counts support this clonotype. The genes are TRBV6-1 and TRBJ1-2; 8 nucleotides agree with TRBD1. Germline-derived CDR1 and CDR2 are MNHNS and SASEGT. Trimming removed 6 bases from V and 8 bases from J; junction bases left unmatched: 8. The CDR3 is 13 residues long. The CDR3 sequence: CASSGGAGGGYTF. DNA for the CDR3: TGTGCCAGCAGCGGTGGGGCAGGGGGCGGCTACACCTTC.

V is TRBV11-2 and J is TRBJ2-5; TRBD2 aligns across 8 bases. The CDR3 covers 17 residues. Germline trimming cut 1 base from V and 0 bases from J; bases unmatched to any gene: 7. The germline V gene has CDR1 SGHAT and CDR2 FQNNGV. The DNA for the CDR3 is TGTGCCAGCAGCTTAGCTTCCAGCGGGGGCGACCAAGAGACCCAGTACTTC. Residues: CASSLASSGGDQETQYF.

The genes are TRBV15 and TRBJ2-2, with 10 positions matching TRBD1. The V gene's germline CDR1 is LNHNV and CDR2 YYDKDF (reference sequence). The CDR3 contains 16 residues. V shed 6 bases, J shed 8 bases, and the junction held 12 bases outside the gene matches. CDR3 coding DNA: TGTGCCACCAGACTCCCGGGGACAGGGGCGAGGGGGGAGCTGTTTTTT. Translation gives CATRLPGTGARGELFF.

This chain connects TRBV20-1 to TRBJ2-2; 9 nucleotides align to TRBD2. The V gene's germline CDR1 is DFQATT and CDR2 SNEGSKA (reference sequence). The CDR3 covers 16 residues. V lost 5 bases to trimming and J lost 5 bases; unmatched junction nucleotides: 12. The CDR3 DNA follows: TGCAGTGCTCCCAGGGTAGCGGGGGCGAGGACCGGGGAGCTGTTTTTT. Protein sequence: CSAPRVAGARTGELFF.

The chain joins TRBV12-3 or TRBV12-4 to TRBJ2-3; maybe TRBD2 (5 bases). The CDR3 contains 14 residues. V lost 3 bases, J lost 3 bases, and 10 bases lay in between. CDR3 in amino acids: CASSLELGTDTQYF. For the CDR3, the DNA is TGTGCCAGCAGTTTGGAACTAGGAACAGATACGCAGTATTTT.

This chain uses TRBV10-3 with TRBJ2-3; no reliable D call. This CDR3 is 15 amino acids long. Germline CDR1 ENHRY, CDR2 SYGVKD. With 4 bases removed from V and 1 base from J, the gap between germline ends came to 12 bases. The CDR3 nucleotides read TGTGCCATCAGTGGAAAGGGCGTTGGCACAGATACGCAGTATTTT. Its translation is CAISGKGVGTDTQYF.

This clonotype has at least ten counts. CDR3 sequence: CASSNLAGLAGAGNIQYF. The CDR3 nucleotides are TGCGCCAGCAGCAACTTGGCGGGACTAGCGGGGGCGGGGAACATTCAGTACTTC. The rearrangement joins TRBV4-3 to TRBJ2-4; 14 bases map to TRBD2. CDR1 and CDR2 (germline): LGHNA, YSLEER. The CDR3 is 18 amino acids. V dropped 5 bases and J dropped 7; count of bases not matched to a gene: 13.

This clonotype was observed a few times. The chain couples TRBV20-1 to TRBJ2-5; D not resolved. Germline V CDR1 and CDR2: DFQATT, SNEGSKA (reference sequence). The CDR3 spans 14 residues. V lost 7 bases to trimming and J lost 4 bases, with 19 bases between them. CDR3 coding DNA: TGCAGTGTTTACACCGGGTCACGGCGAGAGACCCAGTACTTC. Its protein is CSVYTGSRRETQYF.

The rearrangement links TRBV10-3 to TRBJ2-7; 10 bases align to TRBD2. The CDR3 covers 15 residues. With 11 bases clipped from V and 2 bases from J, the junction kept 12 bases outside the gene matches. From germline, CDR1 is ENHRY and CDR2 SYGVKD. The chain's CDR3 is CAVQFLAGATYEQYF. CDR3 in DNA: TGTGCCGTTCAATTCCTAGCGGGGGCCACCTACGAGCAGTACTTC.

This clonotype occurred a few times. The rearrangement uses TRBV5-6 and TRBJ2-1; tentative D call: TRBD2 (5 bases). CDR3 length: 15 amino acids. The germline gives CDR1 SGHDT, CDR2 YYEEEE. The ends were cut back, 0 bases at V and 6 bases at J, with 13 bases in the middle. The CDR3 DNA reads TGTGCCAGCAGCTTGGAAATTCGTGAGGGCAATGAGCAGTTCTTC. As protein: CASSLEIREGNEQFF. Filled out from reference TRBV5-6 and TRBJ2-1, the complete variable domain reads DAGVTQSPTHLIKTRGQQVTLRCSPKSGHDTVSWYQQALGQGPQFIFQYYEEEERQRGNFPDRFSGHQFPNYSSELNVNALLLGDSALYLCASSLEIREGNEQFFGPGTRLTVL.

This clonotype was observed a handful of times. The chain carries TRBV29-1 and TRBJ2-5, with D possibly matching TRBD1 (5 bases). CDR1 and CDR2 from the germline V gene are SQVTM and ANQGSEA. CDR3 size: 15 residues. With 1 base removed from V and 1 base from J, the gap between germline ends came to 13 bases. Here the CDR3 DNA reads TGCAGCGTTGAAGGTTCAGGGAACCTCCAAGAGACCCAGTACTTC. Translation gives CSVEGSGNLQETQYF.

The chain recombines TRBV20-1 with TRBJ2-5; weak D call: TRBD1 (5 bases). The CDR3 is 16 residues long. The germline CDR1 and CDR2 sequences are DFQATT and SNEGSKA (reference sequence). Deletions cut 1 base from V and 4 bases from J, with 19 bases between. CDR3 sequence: CSARVHLTDLRETQYF. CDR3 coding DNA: TGCAGTGCTAGAGTTCATCTGACAGACTTAAGAGAGACCCAGTACTTC.

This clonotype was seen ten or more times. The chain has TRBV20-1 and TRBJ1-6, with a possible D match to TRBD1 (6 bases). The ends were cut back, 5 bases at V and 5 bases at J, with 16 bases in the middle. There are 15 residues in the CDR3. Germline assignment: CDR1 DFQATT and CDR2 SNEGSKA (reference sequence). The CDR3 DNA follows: TGCAGTGCTGGACCTAGGGGGGGTAATAATTCACCCCTCCACTTT. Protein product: CSAGPRGGNNSPLHF.

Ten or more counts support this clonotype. The CDR3 sequence: CASSRGQLNTEAFF. In DNA, the CDR3 is TGTGCCAGCAGCCGGGGACAGCTGAACACTGAAGCTTTCTTT. The V gene is TRBV6-1, the J gene TRBJ1-1; 7 bases agree with TRBD1. CDR1 and CDR2 from the germline V gene are MNHNS and SASEGT. V gave up 6 bases and J gave up 0 bases; unmatched junction bases: 4. This CDR3 comprises 14 residues.

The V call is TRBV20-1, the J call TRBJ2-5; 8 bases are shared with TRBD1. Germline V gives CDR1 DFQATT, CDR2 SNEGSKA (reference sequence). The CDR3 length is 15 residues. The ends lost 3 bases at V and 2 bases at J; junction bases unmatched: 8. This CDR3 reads CSASPRTGTQETQYF. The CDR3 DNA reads TGCAGTGCTAGCCCCAGGACAGGGACTCAAGAGACCCAGTACTTC.

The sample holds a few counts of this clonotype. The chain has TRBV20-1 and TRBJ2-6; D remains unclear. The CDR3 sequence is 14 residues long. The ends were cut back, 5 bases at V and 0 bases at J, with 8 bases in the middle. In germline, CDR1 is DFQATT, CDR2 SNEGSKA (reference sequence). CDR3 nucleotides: TGCAGTGCTCTACCGGGCTCTGGGGCCAACGTCCTGACTTTC. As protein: CSALPGSGANVLTF.

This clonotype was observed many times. The CDR3 sequence: CASSPFVIQGAGTDTQYF. The CDR3 region has the DNA TGTGCCAGCAGCCCCTTCGTCATACAGGGGGCTGGCACAGATACGCAGTATTTT. The J gene is TRBJ2-3, the V gene TRBV11-1, with 9 nucleotides matching TRBD1. In germline, CDR1 is SGHAT, CDR2 FQDESV (reference sequence). This CDR3 spans 18 amino acids. Germline trimming cut 5 bases from V and 1 base from J; bases unmatched to any gene: 13.

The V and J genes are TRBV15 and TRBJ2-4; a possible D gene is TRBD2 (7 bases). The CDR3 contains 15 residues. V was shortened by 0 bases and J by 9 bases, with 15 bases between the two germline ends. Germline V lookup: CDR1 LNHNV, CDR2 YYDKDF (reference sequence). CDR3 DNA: TGTGCCACCAGCAGAGAACGGGGGGCGGAGGGCATTCAGTACTTC. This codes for CATSRERGAEGIQYF.

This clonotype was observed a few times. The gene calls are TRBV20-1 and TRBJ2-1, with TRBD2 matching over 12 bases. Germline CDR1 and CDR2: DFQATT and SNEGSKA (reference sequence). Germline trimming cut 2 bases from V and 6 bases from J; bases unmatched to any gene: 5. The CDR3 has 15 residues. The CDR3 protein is CSARKLAGGRNEQFF. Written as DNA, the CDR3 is TGCAGTGCTAGAAAACTAGCGGGGGGACGCAATGAGCAGTTCTTC.